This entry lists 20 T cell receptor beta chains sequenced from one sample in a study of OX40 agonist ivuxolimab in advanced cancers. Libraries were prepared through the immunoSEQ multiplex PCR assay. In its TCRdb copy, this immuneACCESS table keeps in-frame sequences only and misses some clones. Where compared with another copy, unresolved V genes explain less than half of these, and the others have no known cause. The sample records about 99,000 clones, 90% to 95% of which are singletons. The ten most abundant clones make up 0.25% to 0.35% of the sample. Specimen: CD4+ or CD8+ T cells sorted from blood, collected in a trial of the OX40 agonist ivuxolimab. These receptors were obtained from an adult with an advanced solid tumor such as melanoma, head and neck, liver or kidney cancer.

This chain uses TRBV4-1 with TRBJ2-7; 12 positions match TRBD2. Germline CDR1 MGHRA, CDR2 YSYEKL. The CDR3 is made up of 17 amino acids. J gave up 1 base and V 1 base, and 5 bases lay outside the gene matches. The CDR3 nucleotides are TGCGCCAGCAGCCAAGGGACTAGCGGGATCGGATCCTACGAGCAGTACTTC. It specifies CASSQGTSGIGSYEQYF.

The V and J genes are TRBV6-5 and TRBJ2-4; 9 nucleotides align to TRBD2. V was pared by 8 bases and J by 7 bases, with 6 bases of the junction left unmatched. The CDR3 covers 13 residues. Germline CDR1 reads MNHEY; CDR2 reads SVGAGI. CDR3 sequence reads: CASRAGGPNIQYF. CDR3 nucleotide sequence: TGTGCCAGCCGCGCGGGAGGGCCGAACATTCAGTACTTC.

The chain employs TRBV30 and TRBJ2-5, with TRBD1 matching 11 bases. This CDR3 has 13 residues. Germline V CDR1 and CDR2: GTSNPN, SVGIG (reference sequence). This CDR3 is CALGTGGQETQYF. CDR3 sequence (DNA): TGTGCTCTCGGGACAGGGGGACAAGAGACCCAGTACTTC.

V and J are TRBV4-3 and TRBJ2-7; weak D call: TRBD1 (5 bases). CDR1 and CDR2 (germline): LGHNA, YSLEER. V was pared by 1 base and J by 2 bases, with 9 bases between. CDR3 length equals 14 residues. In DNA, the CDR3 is TGCGCCAGCAGCCAAGTCTTAGGGGCCTACGAGCAGTACTTC. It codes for CASSQVLGAYEQYF.

The CDR3 loop reads CASSLRTGSDEQFF. The CDR3 bases are TGTGCCAGCAGCTTAAGGACAGGGAGCGATGAGCAGTTCTTC. The chain employs TRBV7-3 and TRBJ2-1; TRBD1 aligns across 8 bases. Trimming took 1 base from V and 8 from J; bases not matched to a gene: 4. The CDR3 loop spans 14 amino acids. Per the germline V gene, CDR1 is SGHTA and CDR2 is FQGTGA.

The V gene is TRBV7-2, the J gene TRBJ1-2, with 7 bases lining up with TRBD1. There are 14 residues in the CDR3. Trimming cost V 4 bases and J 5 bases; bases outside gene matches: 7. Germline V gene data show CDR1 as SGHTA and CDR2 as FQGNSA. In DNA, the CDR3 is TGTGCCAGCAGCTCCAACCAGGGGGTGTATGGCTACACCTTC. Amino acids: CASSSNQGVYGYTF.

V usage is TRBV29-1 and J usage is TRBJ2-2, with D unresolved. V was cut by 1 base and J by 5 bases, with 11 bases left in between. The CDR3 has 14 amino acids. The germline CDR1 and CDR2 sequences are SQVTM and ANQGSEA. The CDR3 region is CSVEVPPGTGELFF. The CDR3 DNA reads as TGCAGCGTTGAAGTGCCCCCCGGGACCGGGGAGCTGTTTTTT.

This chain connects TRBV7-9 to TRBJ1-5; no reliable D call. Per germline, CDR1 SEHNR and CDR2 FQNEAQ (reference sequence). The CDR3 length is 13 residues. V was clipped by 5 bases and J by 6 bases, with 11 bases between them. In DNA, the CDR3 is TGTGCCAGCAGCCTTGGGTTTGGTCAGCCCCAGCATTTT. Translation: CASSLGFGQPQHF.

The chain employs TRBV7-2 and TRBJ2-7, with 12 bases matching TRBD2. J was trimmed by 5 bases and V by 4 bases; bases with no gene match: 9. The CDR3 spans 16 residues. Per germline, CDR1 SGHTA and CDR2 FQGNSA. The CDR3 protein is CASSSVGTSGYHEQYF. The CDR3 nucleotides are TGTGCCAGCAGCTCGGTCGGGACTAGCGGGTACCACGAGCAGTACTTC.

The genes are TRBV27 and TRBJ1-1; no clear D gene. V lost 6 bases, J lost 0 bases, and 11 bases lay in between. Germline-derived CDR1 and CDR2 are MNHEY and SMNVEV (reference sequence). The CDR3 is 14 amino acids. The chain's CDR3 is CASSPGTMNTEAFF. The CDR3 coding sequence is TGTGCCAGCAGCCCGGGAACAATGAACACTGAAGCTTTCTTT.

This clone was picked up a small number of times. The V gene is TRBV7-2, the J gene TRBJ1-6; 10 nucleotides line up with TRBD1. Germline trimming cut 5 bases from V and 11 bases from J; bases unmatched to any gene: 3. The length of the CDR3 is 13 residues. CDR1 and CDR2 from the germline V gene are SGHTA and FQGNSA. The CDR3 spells CASSRQGATPLHF. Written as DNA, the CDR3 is TGTGCCAGCAGCCGACAGGGGGCAACACCCCTCCACTTT.

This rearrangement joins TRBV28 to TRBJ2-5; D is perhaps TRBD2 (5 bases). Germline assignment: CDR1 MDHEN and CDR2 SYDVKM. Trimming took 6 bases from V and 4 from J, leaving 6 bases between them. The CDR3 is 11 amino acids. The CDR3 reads CASSGIETQYF. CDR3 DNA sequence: TGTGCCAGCAGCGGGATAGAGACCCAGTACTTC. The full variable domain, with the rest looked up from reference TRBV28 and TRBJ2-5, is DVKVTQSSRYLVKRTGEKVFLECVQDMDHENMFWYRQDPGLGLRLIYFSYDVKMKEKGDIPEGYSVSREKKERFSLILESASTNQTSMYLCASSGIETQYFGPGTRLLVL.

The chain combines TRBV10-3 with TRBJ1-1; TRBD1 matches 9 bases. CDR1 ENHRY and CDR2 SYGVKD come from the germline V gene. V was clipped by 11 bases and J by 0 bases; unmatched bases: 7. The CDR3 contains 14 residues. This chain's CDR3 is CAARDREMNTEAFF. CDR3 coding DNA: TGTGCCGCCCGGGACAGGGAAATGAACACTGAAGCTTTCTTT.

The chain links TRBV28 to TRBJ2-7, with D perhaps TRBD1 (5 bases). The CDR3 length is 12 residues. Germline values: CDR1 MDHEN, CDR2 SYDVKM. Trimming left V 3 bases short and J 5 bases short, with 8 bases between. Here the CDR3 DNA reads TGTGCCAGCAGTTTTAGGGGAAACGAGCAGTACTTC. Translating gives CASSFRGNEQYF.

The CDR3 sequence is CASSPTGSRYEQYF. In DNA, the CDR3 is TGTGCCAGCAGCCCGACAGGGTCTCGGTACGAGCAGTACTTC. V gene TRBV25-1 combines with J gene TRBJ2-7; 7 positions match TRBD1. Germline V lookup: CDR1 MGHDK, CDR2 SYGVNS. Trimming took 6 bases from V and 4 from J; bases not matched to a gene: 9. The CDR3 is 14 residues long.

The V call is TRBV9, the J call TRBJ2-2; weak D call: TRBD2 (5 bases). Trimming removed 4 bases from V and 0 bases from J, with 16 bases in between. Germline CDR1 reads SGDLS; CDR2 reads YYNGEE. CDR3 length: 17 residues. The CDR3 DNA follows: TGTGCCAGCAGCTCGCGGGCCGGGGAATCGAACACCGGGGAGCTGTTTTTT. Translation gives CASSSRAGESNTGELFF.

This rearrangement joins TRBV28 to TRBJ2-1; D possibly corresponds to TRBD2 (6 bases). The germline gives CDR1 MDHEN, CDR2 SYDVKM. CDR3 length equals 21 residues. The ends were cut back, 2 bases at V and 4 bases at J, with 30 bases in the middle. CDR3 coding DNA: TGTGCCAGCAGTTTACGTCCGGGGAGGTTGGGAAGGAGGGAGGAATACAATGAGCAGTTCTTC. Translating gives CASSLRPGRLGRREEYNEQFF.

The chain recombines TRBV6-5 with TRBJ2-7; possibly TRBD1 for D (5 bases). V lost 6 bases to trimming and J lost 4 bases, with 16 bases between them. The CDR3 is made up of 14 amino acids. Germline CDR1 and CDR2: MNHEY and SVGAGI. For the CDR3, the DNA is TGTGCCAGCAGCCTAACCAGGGATTGGTACGAGCAGTACTTC. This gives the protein CASSLTRDWYEQYF.

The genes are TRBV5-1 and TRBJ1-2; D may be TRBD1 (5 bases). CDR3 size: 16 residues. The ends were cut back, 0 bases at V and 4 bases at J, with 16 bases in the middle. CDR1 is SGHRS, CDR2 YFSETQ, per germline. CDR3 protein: CASSLARGGVVYGYTF. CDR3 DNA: TGCGCCAGCAGCTTGGCCCGGGGCGGGGTCGTCTATGGCTACACCTTC.

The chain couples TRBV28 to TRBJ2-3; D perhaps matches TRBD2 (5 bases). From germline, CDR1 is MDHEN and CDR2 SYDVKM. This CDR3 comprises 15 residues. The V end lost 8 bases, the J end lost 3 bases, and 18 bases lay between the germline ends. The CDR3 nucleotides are TGTGCCAGCGACCCCCGGGGTAGCTTGACAGATACGCAGTATTTT. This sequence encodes CASDPRGSLTDTQYF.